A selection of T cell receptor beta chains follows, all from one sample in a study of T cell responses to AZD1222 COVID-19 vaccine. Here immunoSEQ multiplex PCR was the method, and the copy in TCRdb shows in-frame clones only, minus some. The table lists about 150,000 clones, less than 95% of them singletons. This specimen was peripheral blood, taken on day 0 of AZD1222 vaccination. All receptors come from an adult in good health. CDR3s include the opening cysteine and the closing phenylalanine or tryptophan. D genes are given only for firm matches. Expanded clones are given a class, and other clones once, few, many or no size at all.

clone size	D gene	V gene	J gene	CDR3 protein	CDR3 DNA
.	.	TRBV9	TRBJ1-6	CASSVEGRGSYNSPLHF	TGTGCCAGCAGCGTAGAGGGTAGGGGGTCCTATAATTCACCCCTCCACTTT
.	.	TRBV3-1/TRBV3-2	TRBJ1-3	CASSQERAYSGNTIYF	TGTGCCAGCAGCCAAGAAAGGGCTTACTCTGGAAACACCATATATTTT
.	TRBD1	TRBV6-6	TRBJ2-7	CASTQGVTYEQYF	TGTGCCAGCACGCAGGGGGTGACCTACGAGCAGTACTTC
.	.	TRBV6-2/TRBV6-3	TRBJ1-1	CASSYRGPNTEAFF	TGTGCCAGCAGTTATCGAGGTCCGAACACTGAAGCTTTCTTT
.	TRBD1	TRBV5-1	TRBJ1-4	CASSLGTGAPTNEKLFF	TGCGCCAGCAGCTTGGGTACAGGGGCCCCAACTAATGAAAAACTGTTTTTT
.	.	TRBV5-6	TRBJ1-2	CASSPFGQNYGYTF	TGTGCCAGCAGCCCCTTTGGTCAGAACTATGGCTACACCTTC
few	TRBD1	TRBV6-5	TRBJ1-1	CASSLLTGGRTEAFF	TGTGCCAGCAGTCTCCTGACAGGGGGACGCACTGAAGCTTTCTTT
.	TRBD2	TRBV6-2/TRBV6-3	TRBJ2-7	CASSRTSGATYEQYF	TGTGCCAGCAGTCGGACTAGCGGGGCGACCTACGAGCAGTACTTC
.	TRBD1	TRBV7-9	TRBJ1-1	CASSLGGQGAVAFF	TGTGCCAGCAGCTTAGGAGGACAGGGGGCGGTTGCTTTCTTT
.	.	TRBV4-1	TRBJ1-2	CASSYQENYGYTF	TGCGCCAGCAGCTACCAGGAGAACTATGGCTACACCTTC
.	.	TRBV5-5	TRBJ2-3	CASSFGDTQYF	TGTGCCAGCAGCTTTGGCGATACGCAGTATTTT
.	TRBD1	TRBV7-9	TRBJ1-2	CASSPGTAYGYTF	TGTGCCAGCAGCCCCGGGACAGCTTATGGCTACACCTTC
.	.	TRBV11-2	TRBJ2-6	CASSLDSNVLTF	TGTGCCAGCAGCTTAGATAGCAACGTCCTGACTTTC
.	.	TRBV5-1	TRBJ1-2	CASSLEAGADYGYTF	TGCGCCAGCAGCTTGGAGGCAGGGGCCGACTATGGCTACACCTTC
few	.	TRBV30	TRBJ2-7	CAWGTHHYEQYF	TGTGCCTGGGGGACTCACCACTACGAGCAGTACTTC
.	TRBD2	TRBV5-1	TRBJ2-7	CATTPSGGLHEQYF	TGCGCCACCACCCCTAGCGGGGGTCTCCACGAGCAGTACTTC
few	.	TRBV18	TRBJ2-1	CASSFTDRNNEQFF	TGTGCCAGCTCATTCACCGACAGAAACAATGAGCAGTTCTTC
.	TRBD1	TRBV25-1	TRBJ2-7	CASSNRDRGQYEQYF	TGTGCCAGCAGTAACCGGGACAGGGGCCAGTACGAGCAGTACTTC
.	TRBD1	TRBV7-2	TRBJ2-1	CASSVTSDRGNEQFF	TGTGCCAGCAGCGTAACCTCGGACAGGGGCAATGAGCAGTTCTTC
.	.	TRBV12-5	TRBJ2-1	CASGPGSVSSYNEQFF	TGTGCTAGTGGCCCCGGTTCTGTAAGCTCCTACAATGAGCAGTTCTTC
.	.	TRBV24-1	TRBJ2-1	CATSDYNEQFF	TGTGCCACCAGCGACTACAATGAGCAGTTCTTC
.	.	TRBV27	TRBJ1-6	CASSFRGSYNSPLHF	TGTGCCAGCAGTTTCCGGGGCTCCTATAATTCACCCCTCCACTTT
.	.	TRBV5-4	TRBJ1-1	CASSGGRHTEAFF	TGTGCCAGCAGCGGAGGACGGCACACTGAAGCTTTCTTT
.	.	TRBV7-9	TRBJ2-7	CASGDGSYEQYF	TGTGCCAGCGGAGACGGGTCCTACGAGCAGTACTTC
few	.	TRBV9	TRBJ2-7	CASSVDSGPSYEQYF	TGTGCCAGCAGCGTAGATTCGGGTCCAAGCTACGAGCAGTACTTC
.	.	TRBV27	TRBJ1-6	CASSGTLNNSPLHF	TGTGCCAGCAGCGGGACACTGAATAATTCACCCCTCCACTTT
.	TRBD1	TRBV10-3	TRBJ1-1	CAISGTGTGDGGNTEAFF	TGTGCCATCAGTGGCACCGGGACAGGGGATGGGGGGAACACTGAAGCTTTCTTT
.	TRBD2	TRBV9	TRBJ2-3	CASSVAELAGGTDTQYF	TGTGCCAGCAGCGTAGCGGAACTAGCGGGGGGTACAGATACGCAGTATTTT
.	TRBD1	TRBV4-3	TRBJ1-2	CASSQARGDRGYTF	TGCGCCAGCAGCCAAGCCAGGGGGGACAGGGGCTACACCTTC
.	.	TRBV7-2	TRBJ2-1	CASSERGSSYNEQFF	TGTGCCAGCAGCGAAAGAGGGAGCTCCTACAATGAGCAGTTCTTC
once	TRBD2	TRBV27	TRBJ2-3	CASSLGSGGASTDTQYF	TGTGCCAGCAGTTTAGGGAGCGGGGGAGCTAGCACAGATACGCAGTATTTT
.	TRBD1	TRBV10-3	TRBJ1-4	CAARPGTGNEKLFF	TGTGCCGCTCGACCCGGGACAGGGAATGAAAAACTGTTTTTT
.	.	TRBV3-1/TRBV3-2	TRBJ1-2	CASSPPVPTQGYGYTF	TGTGCCAGCAGCCCACCGGTACCGACACAGGGCTATGGCTACACCTTC
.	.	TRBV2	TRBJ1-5	CASSEGFLSNQPQHF	TGTGCCAGCAGTGAAGGTTTTCTGAGCAATCAGCCCCAGCATTTT
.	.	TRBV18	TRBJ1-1	CASSPLQTEAFF	TGTGCCAGCTCACCGCTACAGACTGAAGCTTTCTTT
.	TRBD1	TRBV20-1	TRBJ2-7	CSASGTGFYEQYF	TGCAGTGCTAGTGGGACAGGGTTCTACGAGCAGTACTTC
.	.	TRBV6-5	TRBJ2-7	CASTFGRGLGEQYF	TGTGCCAGCACCTTCGGTCGGGGCCTGGGCGAGCAGTACTTC
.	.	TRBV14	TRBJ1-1	CASTPQGDTEAFF	TGTGCCAGCACCCCTCAGGGAGACACTGAAGCTTTCTTT
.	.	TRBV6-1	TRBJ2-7	CASSEGSRTYEQYF	TGTGCCAGCAGTGAAGGAAGCAGAACCTACGAGCAGTACTTC
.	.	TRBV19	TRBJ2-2	CASSIDRARSTGELFF	TGTGCCAGTAGTATAGACAGGGCCAGGAGCACCGGGGAGCTGTTTTTT
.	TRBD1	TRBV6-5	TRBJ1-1	CASSTGGEPNTEAFF	TGTGCCAGCAGTACAGGGGGCGAACCCAACACTGAAGCTTTCTTT
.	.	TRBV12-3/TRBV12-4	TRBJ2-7	CASSLKLYEQYF	TGTGCCAGCAGTTTAAAGCTCTACGAGCAGTACTTC
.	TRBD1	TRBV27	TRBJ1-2	CASSYGAGTGIEGYTF	TGTGCCAGCAGTTACGGCGCCGGGACAGGAATTGAGGGCTACACCTTC
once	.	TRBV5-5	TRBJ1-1	CASSLVNTEAFF	TGTGCCAGCAGCTTGGTGAACACTGAAGCTTTCTTT
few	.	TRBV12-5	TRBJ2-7	CASGLVLSEGEQYF	TGTGCTAGTGGTTTGGTACTGTCGGAGGGCGAGCAGTACTTC
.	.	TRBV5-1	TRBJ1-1	CASSKQDTFTEAFF	TGCGCCAGCAGCAAACAGGACACCTTCACTGAAGCTTTCTTT